Listed below are T cell receptor beta chains from one sample, sequenced in a study of T cell repertoires in cytomegalovirus infection. Their cognate antigens are unknown. Using its own MiXCR run on the reads, TCRdb lists one record per CDR3 protein. The table has approximately 600,000 distinct CDR3 sequences, about 39% seen once. The material sequenced was cultured PBMCs, taken from culture after CMV antigen stimulation. These receptors originate from a human donor in good health (CMV status not recorded). Some clones in this sample may be carry-over from other donors' samples. The CDR3 runs from the conserved cysteine through the conserved F or W. Each record gives: CDR3 DNA, CDR3 protein, D gene, J gene, CDR3 length, V gene, clone size. A D gene is named only where the DNA matches it firmly. The listing skips clone size in some rows; elsewhere it reads once, few, many or a size class.

TGTGCCAGCAGTGAAGCCGACTACAATGAGCAGTTCTTC CASSEADYNEQFF - TRBJ2-1 13 TRBV25-1 -
TGTGCCAGCAGAAGAGAATCCCAAGAGACCCAGTACTTC CASRRESQETQYF - TRBJ2-5 13 TRBV6-6 -
TGTGCCAGCAGCAGAGCGGGAGCGGGAACCTTGCAGTTCTTC CASSRAGAGTLQFF TRBD2 TRBJ2-1 14 TRBV7-9 -
TGTGCCACCAGCAGAGCTTGGCAGGATAATTCACCCCTCCACTTT CATSRAWQDNSPLHF - TRBJ1-6 15 TRBV15 -
TGTGCCAGCAGTTCCCCGGGGAGGGGAGCCGGGGAGCTGTTTTTT CASSSPGRGAGELFF TRBD2 TRBJ2-2 15 TRBV6-2/TRBV6-3 -
TGTGCCAGCAGTTGGGAGTACAATGAGCAGTTCTTC CASSWEYNEQFF - TRBJ2-1 12 TRBV11-2 few
TGTGCCAGCAGCCCCTCGGGACTAGCGGGGGGGCGTGAGCAGTTCTTC CASSPSGLAGGREQFF TRBD2 TRBJ2-1 16 TRBV7-2 few
TGCGCCAGCAGCCAAGATCCTCGTGCTAGCGGGAGCACAGATACGCAGTATTTT CASSQDPRASGSTDTQYF TRBD2 TRBJ2-3 18 TRBV4-3 -
TGTGCCAGCAGCAACAGACGGGACCGCACCGGGGAGCTGTTTTTT CASSNRRDRTGELFF - TRBJ2-2 15 TRBV6-1 -
TGTGCCAGTTTGCCAGGGCTCGAGGGGACTGAAGCTTTCTTT CASLPGLEGTEAFF - TRBJ1-1 14 TRBV7-2 many
TGTGCCAGTAGTATAGAGGGACTCCCCGTCGGGGAGCTGTTTTTT CASSIEGLPVGELFF - TRBJ2-2 15 TRBV19 -
TGTGCCAGCAGCTTACTAGCGGGGGTTACCTATAGCACAGATACGCAGTATTTT CASSLLAGVTYSTDTQYF TRBD2 TRBJ2-3 18 TRBV7-6 few
TGTGCCAGCAGCTTAGCGCTACAAGAGACCCAGTACTTC CASSLALQETQYF - TRBJ2-5 13 TRBV7-2 many
TGTGCCAGCAGTTACTCGCGAAGCGGGGGGGCCTTAGATGAGCAGTTCTTC CASSYSRSGGALDEQFF TRBD2 TRBJ2-1 17 TRBV6-2/TRBV6-3 -
TGTGCCAGCACCCCTAGCGGGATTGGAGATACGCAGTATTTT CASTPSGIGDTQYF TRBD2 TRBJ2-3 14 TRBV7-2 few
TGCGCCAGCAGCCCTACGAACGGGGGCTGGGAAGCTTTCTTT CASSPTNGGWEAFF - TRBJ1-1 14 TRBV5-1 few
TGTGCCAGCAGCTCAGGCAGGGGGCCTCGCAAAAATACGCAGTATTTT CASSSGRGPRKNTQYF TRBD1 TRBJ2-3 16 TRBV7-8 few
TGTGCCATCAGTGTACGGGAGGGCCCTCCAGATACGCAGTATTTT CAISVREGPPDTQYF TRBD2 TRBJ2-3 15 TRBV10-3 -
TGTGCCAGCAGTGACCAACCCCGCGGAGCTTTCTTT CASSDQPRGAFF - TRBJ1-1 12 TRBV6-2/TRBV6-3 -
TGTGCCAGCAGTATCAGGGGATTTATAGCCAAAAACATTCAGTACTTC CASSIRGFIAKNIQYF - TRBJ2-4 16 TRBV12-3/TRBV12-4 -
TGTGCCAGCAGCTTAGGTCACGGGAGTGGCTACAATGAGCAGTTCTTC CASSLGHGSGYNEQFF - TRBJ2-1 16 TRBV7-9 few
TGTGCCAGTAGTATATCCCCCCTAGCGGGGGGACGCACAGATACGCAGTATTTT CASSISPLAGGRTDTQYF TRBD2 TRBJ2-3 18 TRBV19 -
TGTGCCAGCACTCCCTCGACAGGGGGCTACACTGAAGCTTTCTTT CASTPSTGGYTEAFF TRBD1 TRBJ1-1 15 TRBV28 -
TGTGCCACCTGGGCCCTCTTAAGCTCCTACAATGAGCAGTTCTTC CATWALLSSYNEQFF - TRBJ2-1 15 TRBV28 -
TGTGCCAGCAGCCCGTTTAACACGCAGTATTTT CASSPFNTQYF - TRBJ2-3 11 TRBV7-2 many
TGTGCCAGCAGCCCCCCGGGAGGATCCCCATACGAGCAGTACTTC CASSPPGGSPYEQYF TRBD2 TRBJ2-7 15 TRBV7-8 few
TGTGCCAGCAGCCGGGGGTGGCGGGAGTGGGGCACAGATACGCAGTATTTT CASSRGWREWGTDTQYF TRBD2 TRBJ2-3 17 TRBV7-2 -
TGTGCCAGCAGTGAACAGGGAGTGTACAATCAGCCCCAGCATTTT CASSEQGVYNQPQHF - TRBJ1-5 15 TRBV2 -
TGCAGTGCTAGTTCCCCGTCGGACCTCTATGGCTACACCTTC CSASSPSDLYGYTF - TRBJ1-2 14 TRBV20-1 -
TGCGCCAGCAGTGATTCCTACAATGAGCAGTTCTTC CASSDSYNEQFF - TRBJ2-1 12 TRBV10-2 -
TGTGCCAGCAGCCGTGGGGCAACCCAAGAGACCCAGTACTTC CASSRGATQETQYF - TRBJ2-5 14 TRBV7-7 many
TGTGCCAGCAGTGAAGAGGACTGGGATAGCGGGGGCTCTGATGAGCAGTTCTTC CASSEEDWDSGGSDEQFF TRBD2 TRBJ2-1 18 TRBV6-1 few
TGTGCCAGCAGTTTATGGGTGGGGTCCTACGAGCAGTACTTC CASSLWVGSYEQYF - TRBJ2-7 14 TRBV27 -
TGTGCCAGCAAGGGACAGGGGACGAGCACAGATACGCAGTATTTT CASKGQGTSTDTQYF TRBD1 TRBJ2-3 15 TRBV2 -
TGTGCCAGTATGGAAGGAAGCAATCAGCCCCAGCATTTT CASMEGSNQPQHF - TRBJ1-5 13 TRBV19 -
TGTGCCAGCACCCGGGACAGGGGAAACACTGAAGCTTTCTTT CASTRDRGNTEAFF TRBD1 TRBJ1-1 14 TRBV7-2 many
TGTGCCAGCAGCCGACAAGCGATAGCGGGGAACACAGATACGCAGTATTTT CASSRQAIAGNTDTQYF TRBD2 TRBJ2-3 17 TRBV27 -
TGTGCCAGCAGCTTGGCCCTGCGGAAGACTGAAGCTTTCTTT CASSLALRKTEAFF - TRBJ1-1 14 TRBV5-5 -
TGCAGCGTGGAGTTGGCGGGGGGAACCTACGAGCAGTACTTC CSVELAGGTYEQYF TRBD2 TRBJ2-7 14 TRBV29-1 few
TGTGCCAGCTCACAGGACAGGGTGTACAATGAGCAGTTCTTC CASSQDRVYNEQFF TRBD1 TRBJ2-1 14 TRBV18 -
TGTGCCAGCAGCTCTATGGGGCCCGGGACCCAAGGCCGGACACAGCATTTT CASSSMGPGTQGRTQHF - TRBJ1-5 17 TRBV7-4 -
TGCAGCGTCGGGACAGGGGATACAAACATTCAGTACTTC CSVGTGDTNIQYF TRBD1 TRBJ2-4 13 TRBV29-1 -
TGTGCCAGCAGTTACGTCCGCTACAATGAGCAGTTCTTC CASSYVRYNEQFF - TRBJ2-1 13 TRBV6-5 -
TGTGCCAGCAGTTTACGACAGGGGGCAACAGATACGCAGTATTTT CASSLRQGATDTQYF TRBD1 TRBJ2-3 15 TRBV28 many
TGTGCCAGCAGCGTCTGGGACAGGGGGTATGAAAAACTGTTTTTT CASSVWDRGYEKLFF TRBD1 TRBJ1-4 15 TRBV5-6 few